This is a list of T cell receptor beta chains from one sample in a study of blood T cell repertoires in COVID-19. Only in-frame clones appear in the TCRdb table, and some are missing; sequencing was by immunoSEQ multiplex PCR. This table holds 300,000 to 350,000 clones, 88% found once. What was sequenced was PBMCs or T cells enriched from blood (not recorded which). The receptors were sampled from a man younger than 40 who had recovered from COVID-19. Each CDR3 is given with its conserved first and last residue. The D gene is left open where the match is weak. Size is stated for part of the rows, as once, few or many counts, or as a class when the clone is expanded.

D: TRBD1; V: TRBV11-3; size: .; J: TRBJ2-2; CDR3: CASSSGTATGELFF; DNA: TGTGCCAGCAGCTCCGGGACAGCCACCGGGGAGCTGTTTTTT
D: TRBD2; V: TRBV27; size: .; J: TRBJ2-1; CDR3: CASSWASGGTYEQFF; DNA: TGTGCCAGCAGCTGGGCCAGCGGGGGGACCTATGAGCAGTTCTTC
D: .; V: TRBV2; size: .; J: TRBJ2-1; CDR3: CASSAIQEVGEQFF; DNA: TGTGCCAGCAGTGCTATTCAGGAGGTGGGAGAGCAGTTCTTC
D: .; V: TRBV7-9; size: .; J: TRBJ2-2; CDR3: CASSLDFGTGELFF; DNA: TGTGCCAGCAGCTTAGATTTCGGGACCGGGGAGCTGTTTTTT
D: TRBD2; V: TRBV9; size: .; J: TRBJ2-1; CDR3: CASSVATTSGGAYNEQFF; DNA: TGTGCCAGCAGCGTAGCTACGACTAGCGGGGGAGCTTACAATGAGCAGTTCTTC
D: TRBD1; V: TRBV28; size: .; J: TRBJ2-2; CDR3: CASSLTGDTGELFF; DNA: TGTGCCAGCAGTCTAACAGGGGACACCGGGGAGCTGTTTTTT
D: .; V: TRBV3-1/TRBV3-2; size: once; J: TRBJ2-5; CDR3: CASSRGVVDPFRETQYF; DNA: TGTGCCAGCAGCCGGGGGGTAGTGGACCCCTTCCGAGAGACCCAGTACTTC
D: .; V: TRBV15; size: .; J: TRBJ2-1; CDR3: CATSRDLGTGEQFF; DNA: TGTGCCACCAGCAGAGATTTAGGAACGGGGGAGCAGTTCTTC
D: TRBD2; V: TRBV19; size: few; J: TRBJ2-1; CDR3: CASSIDDGRGNEQFF; DNA: TGTGCCAGTAGTATAGATGACGGGAGGGGCAATGAGCAGTTCTTC
D: TRBD1; V: TRBV7-9; size: .; J: TRBJ1-4; CDR3: CASSTGQVGPNEKLFF; DNA: TGTGCCAGCAGCACCGGACAGGTCGGTCCAAATGAAAAACTGTTTTTT
D: TRBD1; V: TRBV11-2; size: .; J: TRBJ2-7; CDR3: CASSSRTGPYEQYF; DNA: TGTGCCAGCAGCTCTCGGACAGGGCCCTACGAGCAGTACTTC
D: TRBD1; V: TRBV24-1; size: .; J: TRBJ2-1; CDR3: CATIGQGASSYNEQFF; DNA: TGTGCCACCATCGGACAGGGGGCCTCCTCGTACAATGAGCAGTTCTTC
D: .; V: TRBV6-1; size: .; J: TRBJ2-1; CDR3: CASSEIGVADVSYNEQFF; DNA: TGTGCCAGCAGTGAAATTGGAGTAGCAGACGTTTCCTACAATGAGCAGTTCTTC
D: .; V: TRBV5-8; size: few; J: TRBJ1-1; CDR3: CASSLLDIMNTEAFF; DNA: TGTGCCAGCAGCTTGTTGGACATAATGAACACTGAAGCTTTCTTT
D: TRBD1; V: TRBV10-3; size: once; J: TRBJ1-2; CDR3: CAISDRGQNYGYTF; DNA: TGTGCCATCAGTGACCGGGGACAGAACTATGGCTACACCTTC
D: .; V: TRBV5-6; size: .; J: TRBJ1-3; CDR3: CASSYEMSSGNTIYF; DNA: TGTGCCAGCAGCTATGAGATGAGCTCTGGAAACACCATATATTTT
D: TRBD1; V: TRBV5-1; size: once; J: TRBJ1-1; CDR3: CASSGQGNTEAFF; DNA: TGCGCCAGCAGCGGACAGGGTAACACTGAAGCTTTCTTT
D: TRBD1; V: TRBV18; size: .; J: TRBJ2-3; CDR3: CASSSGTGGADTQYF; DNA: TGTGCCAGCTCATCCGGGACAGGGGGCGCAGATACGCAGTATTTT
D: .; V: TRBV6-6; size: .; J: TRBJ1-2; CDR3: CASRNQPSTSDRNTF; DNA: TGTGCCAGCAGAAACCAGCCCTCAACCAGCGACAGAAACACCTTC
D: TRBD1; V: TRBV4-1; size: once; J: TRBJ1-4; CDR3: CASSRHRVGGSSTNEKLFF; DNA: TGCGCCAGCAGCCGCCACAGGGTAGGGGGCTCTTCAACTAATGAAAAACTGTTTTTT
D: .; V: TRBV19; size: .; J: TRBJ2-6; CDR3: CASSAGRVRSGANVLTF; DNA: TGTGCCAGTAGCGCCGGGCGGGTCCGCTCTGGGGCCAACGTCCTGACTTTC
D: TRBD2; V: TRBV28; size: .; J: TRBJ2-7; CDR3: CASSLYFGRSYEQYF; DNA: TGTGCCAGCAGTTTATATTTCGGGAGGTCCTACGAGCAGTACTTC
D: .; V: TRBV9; size: .; J: TRBJ2-5; CDR3: CASSVGTGRYQETQYF; DNA: TGTGCCAGCAGCGTAGGTACAGGTAGATACCAAGAGACCCAGTACTTC
D: .; V: TRBV5-3; size: .; J: TRBJ2-2; CDR3: CARSLAADRLAGELFF; DNA: TGTGCCAGAAGCTTGGCTGCTGACCGACTAGCCGGGGAGCTGTTTTTT
D: .; V: TRBV7-9; size: once; J: TRBJ1-1; CDR3: CASRPGGGTEAFF; DNA: TGTGCCAGCAGACCGGGGGGAGGCACTGAAGCTTTCTTT
D: .; V: TRBV5-6; size: .; J: TRBJ1-1; CDR3: CASSLVRNTEAFF; DNA: TGTGCCAGCAGCTTGGTCAGGAACACTGAAGCTTTCTTT
D: .; V: TRBV6-5; size: .; J: TRBJ1-2; CDR3: CASTPKQEPYGYTF; DNA: TGTGCCAGCACTCCTAAACAGGAGCCCTATGGCTACACCTTC